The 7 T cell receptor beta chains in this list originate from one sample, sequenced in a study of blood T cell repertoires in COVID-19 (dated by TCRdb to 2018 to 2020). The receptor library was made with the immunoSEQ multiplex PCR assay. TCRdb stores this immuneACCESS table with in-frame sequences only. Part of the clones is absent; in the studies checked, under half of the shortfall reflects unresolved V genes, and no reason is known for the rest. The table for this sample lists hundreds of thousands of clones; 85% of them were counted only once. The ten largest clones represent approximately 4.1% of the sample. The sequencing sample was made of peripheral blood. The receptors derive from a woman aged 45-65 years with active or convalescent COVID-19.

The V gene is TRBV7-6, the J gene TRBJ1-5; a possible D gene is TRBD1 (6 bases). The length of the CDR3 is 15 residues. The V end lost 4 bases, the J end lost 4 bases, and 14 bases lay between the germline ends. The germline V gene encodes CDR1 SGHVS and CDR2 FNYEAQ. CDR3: CASSWSPGVNQPQHF. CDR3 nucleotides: TGTGCCAGCAGCTGGTCCCCAGGGGTGAATCAGCCCCAGCATTTT.

The CDR3 loop reads CASSEGWLAGEGTGELFF. The CDR3 DNA sequence: TGCGCCAGCAGTGAGGGGTGGCTAGCGGGGGAGGGCACCGGGGAGCTGTTTTTT. The chain combines TRBV10-2 with TRBJ2-2; TRBD2 agrees at 10 bases. The CDR3 length is 18 residues. The germline V gene encodes CDR1 WSHSY and CDR2 SAAADI. With 2 bases clipped from V and 4 bases from J, the junction kept 10 bases outside the gene matches.

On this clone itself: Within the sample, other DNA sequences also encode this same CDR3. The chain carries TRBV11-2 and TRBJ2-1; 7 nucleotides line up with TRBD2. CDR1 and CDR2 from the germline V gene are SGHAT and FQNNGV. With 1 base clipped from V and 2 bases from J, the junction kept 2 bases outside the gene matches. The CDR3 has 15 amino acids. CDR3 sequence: CASSLAGGPYNEQFF. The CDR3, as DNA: TGTGCCAGCAGCTTAGCGGGAGGCCCCTACAATGAGCAGTTCTTC.

The CDR3 here is CASSSPTGVGVNYGYTF. In DNA form, the CDR3 reads TGTGCCAGCAGTTCCCCGACAGGGGTTGGTGTTAACTATGGCTACACCTTC. This rearrangement joins TRBV28 to TRBJ1-2, with TRBD1 identical over 8 bases. V trimming: 4 bases; J trimming: 1 base; junction bases outside the gene matches: 11. The germline V gene has CDR1 MDHEN and CDR2 SYDVKM. The CDR3 sequence is 17 residues long.

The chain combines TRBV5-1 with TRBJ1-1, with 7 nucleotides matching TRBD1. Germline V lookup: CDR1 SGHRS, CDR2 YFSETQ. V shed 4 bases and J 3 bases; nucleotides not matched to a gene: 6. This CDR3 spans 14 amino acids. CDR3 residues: CASSQDRADTEAFF. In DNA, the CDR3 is TGCGCCAGCAGCCAAGACAGGGCCGACACTGAAGCTTTCTTT.

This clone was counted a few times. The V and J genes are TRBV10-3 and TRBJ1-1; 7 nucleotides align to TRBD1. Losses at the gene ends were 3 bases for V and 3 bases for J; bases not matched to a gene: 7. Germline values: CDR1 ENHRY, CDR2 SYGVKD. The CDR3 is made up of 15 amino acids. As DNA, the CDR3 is TGTGCCATCAGTGACGATAAGGGGGCGGACACTGAAGCTTTCTTT. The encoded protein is CAISDDKGADTEAFF.

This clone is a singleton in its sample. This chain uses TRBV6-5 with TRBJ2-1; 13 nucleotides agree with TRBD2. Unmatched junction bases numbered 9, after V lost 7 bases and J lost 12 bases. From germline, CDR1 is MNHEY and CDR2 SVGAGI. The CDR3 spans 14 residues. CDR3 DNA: TGTGCCAGCATCACTGGGACTAGCGGGATCGGGCAGTTCTTC. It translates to CASITGTSGIGQFF.